This T cell receptor (beta chain) was identified during a study of blood T cell repertoires in COVID-19. Study context: The United States, Italy and Spain were the sources of the acute and convalescent COVID-19 samples. PBMCs, B-cell-depleted T cells, or T cells provided the cDNA or gDNA that made up the material.

The table lists this clone with a count of one. With V trimmed by 0 bases and J by 8 bases, 10 bases remained unmatched. The germline V gene has CDR1 SGHKS and CDR2 YYEKEE (reference sequence). CDR3 length: 16 residues. Methods used by the authors: Counts of nucleated cells, estimated from reference gene primer amplification, were obtained. Generated by immunoSEQ multiplex PCR, the TCRdb table keeps only in-frame clones and is missing some. That table supplies the V and J calls and clone size; D and trimming were determined from the DNA. The sample contains roughly 170,000 clones, approximately 84% of which appear only once.

This TCR was recovered from a human donor in a cohort sampled during active COVID-19. The sample consisted of peripheral blood. The rearrangement uses TRBV5-5 and TRBJ2-1, with 8 bases lining up with TRBD2. CDR3 sequence reads: CASSLDPGTSPYEQFF. The CDR3 coding sequence is TGTGCCAGCAGCTTGGATCCCGGGACTAGTCCCTATGAGCAGTTCTTC. The full variable domain, its missing parts supplied by reference TRBV5-5 and TRBJ2-1, is DAGVTQSPTHLIKTRGQQVTLRCSPISGHKSVSWYQQVLGQGPQFIFQYYEKEERGRGNFPDRFSARQFPNYSSELNVNALLLGDSALYLCASSLDPGTSPYEQFFGPGTRLTVL.